The subject of this entry is one TCR beta chain. Each CDR3 protein gets one entry after TCRdb re-called the PCR reads with MiXCR. The table shows some 590,000 distinct CDR3 sequences, with roughly 27% occurring only once. The CDR3 spans 14 residues. Germline CDR1 DFQATT, CDR2 SNEGSKA (reference sequence). V was cut by 3 bases and J by 3 bases, with 15 bases left in between. The data were obtained in a study of molecular identifiers for immune sequencing clone quantification. The rearrangement joins TRBV20-1 to TRBJ2-7; weak D call: TRBD2 (6 bases). This receptor was taken from a human donor in good health. Some libraries in this study had Jurkat cell RNA spiked in. The sample consisted of naive CD8+ T cells from blood, with Jurkat cell RNA spiked in. Stated subset: FACS-sorted CD8+CD4-CCR7+CD45RA+ naive T cells. As DNA, the CDR3 is TGCAGTGCTAGGACCGCCGTGGGAGGCTACGAGCAGTACTTC. Translated: CSARTAVGGYEQYF.